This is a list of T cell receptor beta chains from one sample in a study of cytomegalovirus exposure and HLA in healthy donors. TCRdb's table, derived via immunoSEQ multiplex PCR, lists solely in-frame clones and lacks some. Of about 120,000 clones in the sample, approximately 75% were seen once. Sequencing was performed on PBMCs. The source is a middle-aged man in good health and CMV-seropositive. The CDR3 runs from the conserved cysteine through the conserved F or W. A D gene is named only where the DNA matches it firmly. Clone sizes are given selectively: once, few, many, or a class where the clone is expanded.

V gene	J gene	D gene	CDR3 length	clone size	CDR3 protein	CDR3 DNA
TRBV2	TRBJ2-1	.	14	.	CASRARSSYNEQFF	TGTGCCAGCAGAGCCCGGAGCAGTTACAATGAGCAGTTCTTC
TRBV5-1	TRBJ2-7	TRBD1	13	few	CASSPGGGYEQYF	TGCGCCAGCAGCCCAGGGGGTGGCTACGAGCAGTACTTC
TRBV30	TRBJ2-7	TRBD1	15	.	CAWSVRGTGSYEQYF	TGTGCCTGGAGTGTACGAGGGACAGGGTCCTACGAGCAGTACTTC
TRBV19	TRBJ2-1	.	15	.	CASSTGRRPNNEQFF	TGTGCCAGTAGTACAGGGCGGCGGCCCAACAATGAGCAGTTCTTC
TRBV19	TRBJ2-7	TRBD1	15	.	CASSPRDRSFYGQYF	TGTGCCAGTAGTCCCCGGGACAGGTCCTTTTATGGGCAGTACTTC
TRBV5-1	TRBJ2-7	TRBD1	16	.	CASSLVGTAGGYEQYF	TGCGCCAGCAGCTTGGTCGGGACAGCCGGCGGGTACGAGCAGTACTTC
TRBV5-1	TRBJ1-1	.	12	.	CASSPGNTEAFF	TGCGCCAGCAGCCCAGGGAACACTGAAGCTTTCTTT
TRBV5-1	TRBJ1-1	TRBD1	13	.	CASSSPDRSRAFF	TGCGCCAGCAGCTCACCGGACAGGTCCAGAGCTTTCTTT
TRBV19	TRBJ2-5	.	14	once	CASSIIAGAETQYF	TGTGCCAGTAGTATAATCGCGGGGGCAGAGACCCAGTACTTC
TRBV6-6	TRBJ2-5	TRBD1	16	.	CASSLPTGMHVETQYF	TGTGCCAGCAGTTTACCGACAGGGATGCATGTAGAGACCCAGTACTTC
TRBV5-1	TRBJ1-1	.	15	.	CASSLGKPTGTEAFF	TGCGCCAGCAGCTTGGGGAAACCCACGGGGACTGAAGCTTTCTTT
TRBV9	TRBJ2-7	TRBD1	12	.	CASSSSGGEQYF	TGTGCCAGCAGCTCCTCAGGGGGCGAGCAGTACTTC
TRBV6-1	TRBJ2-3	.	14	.	CASTEGGVVDTQYF	TGTGCCAGCACCGAGGGCGGGGTGGTTGATACGCAGTATTTT
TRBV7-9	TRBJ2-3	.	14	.	CASSLGQGTDTQYF	TGTGCCAGCAGCTTAGGCCAGGGCACAGATACGCAGTATTTT
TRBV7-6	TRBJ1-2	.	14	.	CASSPSPGVGGYTF	TGTGCCAGCAGCCCATCCCCAGGGGTTGGGGGCTACACCTTC
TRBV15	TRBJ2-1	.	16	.	CATSRAGRTSYNEQFF	TGTGCCACCAGCAGGGCAGGGAGGACTTCCTACAATGAGCAGTTCTTC
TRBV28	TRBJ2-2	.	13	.	CASSLRETGELFF	TGTGCCAGCAGTTTACGCGAAACCGGGGAGCTGTTTTTT
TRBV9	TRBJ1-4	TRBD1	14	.	CASSVGQGNEKLFF	TGTGCCAGCAGCGTTGGACAGGGGAATGAAAAACTGTTTTTT
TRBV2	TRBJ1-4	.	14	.	CASSKGQANEKLFF	TGTGCCAGCAGCAAGGGACAAGCAAATGAAAAACTGTTTTTT
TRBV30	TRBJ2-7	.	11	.	CAFGHYNEQYF	TGTGCCTTCGGACATTACAACGAGCAGTACTTC
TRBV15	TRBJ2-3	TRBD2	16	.	CATSRDRGLATDTQYF	TGTGCCACCAGCAGAGACCGCGGACTAGCCACAGATACGCAGTATTTT
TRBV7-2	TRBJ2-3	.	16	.	CASSRHIGGVTDTQYF	TGTGCCAGCAGCCGTCATATCGGCGGGGTGACAGATACGCAGTATTTT
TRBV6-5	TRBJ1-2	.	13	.	CASSQQGNYGYTF	TGTGCCAGCAGTCAGCAGGGAAACTATGGCTACACCTTC
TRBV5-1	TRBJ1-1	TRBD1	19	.	CASSLGVGYRDRENYETFF	TGCGCCAGCAGCTTGGGAGTAGGGTACCGGGACAGAGAAAACTATGAAACTTTCTTT
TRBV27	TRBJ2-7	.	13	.	CASSFNGGYEQYF	TGTGCCAGCAGCTTCAATGGGGGGTACGAGCAGTACTTC
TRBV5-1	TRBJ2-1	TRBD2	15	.	CASTGTSGTYNEQFF	TGCGCCAGCACCGGGACTAGCGGGACCTACAATGAGCAGTTCTTC
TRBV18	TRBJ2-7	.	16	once	CASSPRGRSGSYEQYF	TGTGCCAGCTCACCGAGAGGGCGGTCTGGCTCCTACGAGCAGTACTTC
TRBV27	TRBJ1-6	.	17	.	CASSLDVPGSNNSPLHF	TGTGCCAGCAGTTTAGATGTCCCGGGGAGCAATAATTCACCCCTCCACTTT
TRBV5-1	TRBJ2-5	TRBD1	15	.	CASSASQGAQETQYF	TGCGCCAGCAGCGCTTCACAGGGGGCGCAAGAGACCCAGTACTTC
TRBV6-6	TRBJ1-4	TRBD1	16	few	CASWTGGIGTNEKLFF	TGTGCCAGCTGGACAGGGGGCATCGGAACTAATGAAAAACTGTTTTTT
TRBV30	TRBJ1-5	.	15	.	CAWSDMGGSNQPQHF	TGTGCCTGGAGTGACATGGGGGGGAGCAATCAGCCCCAGCATTTT
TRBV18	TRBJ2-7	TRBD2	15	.	CASSSTSGSSYEQYF	TGTGCCAGCTCGTCGACTAGCGGCAGCTCCTACGAGCAGTACTTC
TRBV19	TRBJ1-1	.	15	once	CASINGRPVFSEAFF	TGTGCCAGTATCAATGGGCGCCCGGTATTCTCTGAAGCTTTCTTT